The 27 T cell receptor beta chains below come from one sample, sequenced in a study of blood T cell repertoires in COVID-19. Sequencing used immunoSEQ multiplex PCR; TCRdb keeps in-frame clones, though not all of them. The sample consists of some 490,000 clones, approximately 83% of them appearing once. The specimen sequenced was peripheral blood. These receptors all come from a human donor in a cohort sampled during active COVID-19.

The chain uses TRBV6-5 and TRBJ2-7; 7 bases are shared with TRBD2. Germline trimming cut 8 bases from V and 3 bases from J; bases unmatched to any gene: 4. The CDR3 length is 12 residues. The V gene's germline CDR1 is MNHEY and CDR2 SVGAGI. Here the CDR3 reads CASGEGNYEQYF. In DNA, the CDR3 is TGTGCCAGCGGGGAGGGAAACTACGAGCAGTACTTC.

The chain recombines TRBV6-1 with TRBJ1-2, with TRBD1 matching over 7 bases. The J segment lost 7 bases and the V segment lost 0 bases, leaving 5 bases of the junction unmatched. Per germline, CDR1 MNHNS and CDR2 SASEGT. CDR3 size: 14 residues. This CDR3 is CASSEAGRGIGYTF. For the CDR3, the DNA is TGTGCCAGCAGTGAAGCGGGCAGGGGGATTGGCTACACCTTC.

The chain's CDR3 is CASSPGTRTGVQPQHF. In DNA form, the CDR3 reads TGTGCCAGTAGTCCAGGGACCCGAACGGGGGTTCAGCCCCAGCATTTT. The rearrangement links TRBV19 to TRBJ1-5; weak D call: TRBD1 (5 bases). CDR1 is LNHDA, CDR2 SQIVND, per germline (reference sequence). The V end was cut by 5 bases, the J end by 6 bases, with 20 bases between. The CDR3 runs to 16 residues.

J is TRBJ2-7 and V is TRBV19; D is unresolved. Germline assignment: CDR1 LNHDA and CDR2 SQIVND (reference sequence). V lost 4 bases to trimming and J lost 6 bases, with 13 bases between them. The CDR3 spans 13 residues. CDR3 region: CASSTIRGVEQYF. Here the CDR3 DNA reads TGTGCCAGTAGTACCATCCGCGGAGTCGAGCAGTACTTC.

This sequence joins TRBV28 and TRBJ2-6; 8 bases agree with TRBD1. The CDR3 has 20 residues. V dropped 6 bases and J dropped 2; count of bases not matched to a gene: 18. Germline CDR1 is MDHEN and CDR2 is SYDVKM. The CDR3 DNA reads TGTGCCAGCAGACCCCACGCTTCCAGGGGGCGTGAAGCTGGGGCCAACGTCCTGACTTTC. Amino acid sequence: CASRPHASRGREAGANVLTF.

This clone has a handful of counts. The genes are TRBV29-1 and TRBJ1-6; D might be TRBD1 (5 bases). Per germline, CDR1 SQVTM and CDR2 ANQGSEA. CDR3 length: 13 residues. CDR3 DNA: TGCAGTGGGTCCGAGACAGTTGGTTCACCCCTCCACTTT. Amino acid sequence: CSGSETVGSPLHF.

J is TRBJ2-1 and V is TRBV6-5; possible D gene TRBD2, 6 bases. From germline, CDR1 is MNHEY and CDR2 SVGAGI. V was pared by 8 bases and J by 2 bases, with 10 bases between. CDR3 size: 13 residues. CDR3 nucleotides: TGTGCCAGCGGATGGGAGGCCTACAATGAGCAGTTCTTC. Translation: CASGWEAYNEQFF.

The chain couples TRBV19 to TRBJ1-2, with 9 bases identical to TRBD1. Per germline, CDR1 LNHDA and CDR2 SQIVND (reference sequence). The J segment lost 3 bases and the V segment lost 2 bases, leaving 10 bases of the junction unmatched. This CDR3 is 17 amino acids long. For the CDR3, the DNA is TGTGCCAGTAGTATATTTACAGGGGGCGGTAAACACTATGGCTACACCTTC. It is translated as CASSIFTGGGKHYGYTF.

The chain combines TRBV6-5 with TRBJ2-7, with D possibly TRBD2 on 6 matching bases. Germline loops: CDR1 MNHEY, CDR2 SVGAGI. The CDR3 is 14 amino acids. V was trimmed by 5 bases and J by 0 bases, leaving 11 bases between them. CDR3 protein: CASSRRGASYEQYF. The CDR3, as DNA: TGTGCCAGCAGTCGACGCGGGGCCTCCTACGAGCAGTACTTC.

The chain carries TRBV12-5 and TRBJ2-3, with unresolved D. The CDR3 runs to 15 residues. From germline, CDR1 is LGHNT and CDR2 FRNRAP. V was clipped by 1 base and J by 2 bases, with 10 bases between them. The CDR3 protein is CASGLGTSHTDTQYF. CDR3 bases: TGTGCTAGTGGTTTGGGTACATCTCACACAGATACGCAGTATTTT.

The chain has TRBV30 and TRBJ1-2; weak D call: TRBD1 (6 bases). The CDR3 covers 13 residues. The V gene's germline CDR1 is GTSNPN and CDR2 SVGIG (reference sequence). V gave up 3 bases and J gave up 4 bases, with 12 bases separating them. The CDR3 DNA reads TGTGCCTGGAGGTCTAGGGGGATCTATGGCTACACCTTC. It translates to CAWRSRGIYGYTF.

This clone was counted only a few times. V and J are TRBV2 and TRBJ1-6; TRBD1 matches at 9 bases. After removal of 6 bases from V and 4 bases from J, the junction contained 13 bases not matched to a gene. The CDR3 extends over 18 amino acids. Looked up from germline, CDR1 is SNHLY and CDR2 is FYNNEI. The CDR3 loop reads CASRLLRGTGRYNSPLHF. The DNA for the CDR3 is TGTGCCAGCAGGCTTTTGAGGGGGACAGGGAGATATAATTCACCCCTCCACTTT.

The chain is built from TRBV19 and TRBJ1-1; D uncertain. V was clipped by 8 bases and J by 8 bases, with 18 bases between them. CDR1 and CDR2 (germline): LNHDA, SQIVND (reference sequence). The CDR3 length is 13 residues. In nucleotides, the CDR3 is TGTGCCAGTCGTGACACCCCAGATTGGGAAGCTTTCTTT. Translating it yields CASRDTPDWEAFF. Full variable domain (remainder filled in from reference TRBV19 and TRBJ1-1): DGGITQSPKYLFRKEGQNVTLSCEQNLNHDAMYWYRQDPGQGLRLIYYSQIVNDFQKGDIAEGYSVSREKKESFPLTVTSAQKNPTAFYLCASRDTPDWEAFFGQGTRLTVV.

The chain combines TRBV9 with TRBJ2-5; D might be TRBD2 (5 bases). CDR3 length: 15 residues. Germline loops: CDR1 SGDLS, CDR2 YYNGEE. V gave up 0 bases and J gave up 2 bases, with 11 bases separating them. Here the CDR3 reads CASSVAAGHQETQYF. The CDR3 coding sequence is TGTGCCAGCAGCGTAGCGGCGGGCCATCAAGAGACCCAGTACTTC.

About this clone itself: Other nucleotide sequences in the sample specify the same CDR3. The CDR3 DNA is TGTGCCACCCTAGCGGGAGGCACAGATACGCAGTATTTT. This translates into CATLAGGTDTQYF. The chain uses TRBV6-5 and TRBJ2-3; TRBD2 aligns across 10 bases. Germline lookup yields CDR1 MNHEY and CDR2 SVGAGI. This CDR3 comprises 13 residues. The V segment lost 10 bases and the J segment 1 base; nucleotides outside the gene matches: 2.

V is TRBV19 and J is TRBJ2-7; TRBD1 aligns across 9 bases. Germline V gene sequence: CDR1 LNHDA, CDR2 SQIVND (reference sequence). V was pared by 5 bases and J by 1 base, with 3 bases of the junction left unmatched. The CDR3 sequence is 14 residues long. Here the CDR3 reads CASSLGTGSYEQYF. Here the CDR3 DNA reads TGTGCCAGTAGTCTCGGGACAGGGTCCTACGAGCAGTACTTC.

The chain links TRBV5-4 to TRBJ2-3, with 11 bases that match TRBD1. Unmatched junction bases numbered 2, after V lost 4 bases and J lost 1 base. The CDR3 is 15 residues long. Looked up from germline, CDR1 is SGHNT and CDR2 is YYREEE (reference sequence). The CDR3 DNA reads as TGTGCCAGCAGCGGGACAGGGGGAGGCACAGATACGCAGTATTTT. Translated, it gives CASSGTGGGTDTQYF.

A single count supports this clone. The chain links TRBV7-3 to TRBJ2-1, with 11 bases identical to TRBD2. J gave up 9 bases and V 5 bases, and 9 bases lay outside the gene matches. The CDR3 contains 15 residues. CDR1 is SGHTA and CDR2 is FQGTGA in the germline V gene. The CDR3 region has the DNA TGTGCCAGCAGCCGTACTAGCGGGAGTAGGACTGAGCAGTTCTTC. Amino acids: CASSRTSGSRTEQFF. Based on the CDR3 plus reference TRBV7-3 and TRBJ2-1, the full variable domain is GAGVSQTPSNKVTEKGKYVELRCDPISGHTALYWYRQSLGQGPEFLIYFQGTGAADDSGLPNDRFFAVRPEGSVSTLKIQRTERGDSAVYLCASSRTSGSRTEQFFGPGTRLTVL.

A remark on this clone: The same CDR3 can be traced to other DNA sequences in this sample. This chain joins TRBV27 and TRBJ1-2; weak D call: TRBD1 (6 bases). The V gene lost 2 bases and the J gene lost 4 bases, with 8 bases spanning the gap. The CDR3 spans 13 residues. Germline V gives CDR1 MNHEY, CDR2 SMNVEV (reference sequence). CDR3 in DNA: TGTGCCAGCAGTTTAACAGGGCCCTATGGCTACACCTTC. It translates to CASSLTGPYGYTF.

Many counts were recorded for this clone. The V and J genes are TRBV5-6 and TRBJ2-5; possible D gene TRBD1, 5 bases. Trimming took 4 bases from V and 1 from J, leaving 14 bases between them. The V gene's germline CDR1 is SGHDT and CDR2 YYEEEE. The length of the CDR3 is 15 residues. For the CDR3, the DNA is TGTGCCAGCAGCCCCTTAGGGGCGCCCCAAGAGACCCAGTACTTC. It translates to CASSPLGAPQETQYF.

V and J are TRBV5-6 and TRBJ1-4, with TRBD1 identical over 9 bases. From germline, CDR1 is SGHDT and CDR2 YYEEEE. The V gene end was trimmed by 0 bases and the J gene end by 1 base; junction bases not matched to a gene: 4. There are 17 residues in the CDR3. DNA for the CDR3: TGTGCCAGCAGCTTGGACAGGGGGCAGGGAACTAATGAAAAACTGTTTTTT. Its translation: CASSLDRGQGTNEKLFF.

CDR3 sequence: CASSQAQGRNTEAFF. CDR3 nucleotides: TGTGCCAGCAGCCAGGCACAGGGCCGGAACACTGAAGCTTTCTTT. V and J are TRBV4-2 and TRBJ1-1; a weak D match, TRBD1 (6 bases). Germline CDR1 LGHNA, CDR2 YNFKEQ. The CDR3 is 15 amino acids. V lost 3 bases to trimming and J lost 1 base, with 12 bases between them.

This CDR3 is CASSTDSVAYNEQFF. The DNA for the CDR3 is TGCGCCAGCAGCACGGACAGTGTGGCATACAATGAGCAGTTCTTC. The chain uses TRBV5-1 and TRBJ2-1, with a possible D match to TRBD1 (6 bases). The CDR3 length is 15 residues. Between the trimmed V and J ends, which lost 4 bases and 4 bases, there was a span of 15 bases. The germline V gene encodes CDR1 SGHRS and CDR2 YFSETQ.

The chain couples TRBV14 to TRBJ2-2; possibly TRBD2 for D (6 bases). Germline CDR1 reads SGHDN; CDR2 reads FVKESK. This CDR3 comprises 15 residues. The ends were cut back, 7 bases at V and 1 base at J, with 13 bases in the middle. This chain's CDR3 is CASTVSGENTGELFF. CDR3 coding DNA: TGTGCCAGCACCGTATCGGGGGAGAACACCGGGGAGCTGTTTTTT.

The V and J genes are TRBV6-2 or TRBV6-3 and TRBJ1-1, with TRBD1 matching over 7 bases. V lost 6 bases and J lost 0; bases outside the gene matches: 7. Germline V gene sequence: CDR1 MNHEY, CDR2 SVGEGT. This CDR3 contains 15 residues. CDR3 in DNA: TGTGCCAGCAGCGAACTACAGGGGCTGAACACTGAAGCTTTCTTT. Translating gives CASSELQGLNTEAFF.

The chain is built from TRBV15 and TRBJ2-1; 13 nucleotides line up with TRBD2. The germline V gene encodes CDR1 LNHNV and CDR2 YYDKDF (reference sequence). This CDR3 has 16 amino acids. V trimming: 3 bases; J trimming: 9 bases; junction bases outside the gene matches: 8. In DNA form, the CDR3 reads TGTGCCACCAGCAGGGAGGGACTAGCGGGAAGTCGTGAGCAGTTCTTC. Translated: CATSREGLAGSREQFF. The full variable domain, in which reference TRBV15 and TRBJ2-1 provide the parts outside the CDR3, is DAMVIQNPRYQVTQFGKPVTLSCSQTLNHNVMYWYQQKSSQAPKLLFHYYDKDFNNEADTPDNFQSRRPNTSFCFLDIRSPGLGDTAMYLCATSREGLAGSREQFFGPGTRLTVL.

This clone was seen only once. The chain carries TRBV30 and TRBJ2-2; TRBD1 matches 8 bases. The CDR3 loop spans 14 amino acids. In germline, CDR1 is GTSNPN, CDR2 SVGIG (reference sequence). The trim removed 4 bases at V and 3 bases at J, leaving 4 bases unmatched. The CDR3 sequence is CAWKGTGYTGELFF. CDR3 nucleotides: TGTGCCTGGAAAGGGACAGGCTACACCGGGGAGCTGTTTTTT.